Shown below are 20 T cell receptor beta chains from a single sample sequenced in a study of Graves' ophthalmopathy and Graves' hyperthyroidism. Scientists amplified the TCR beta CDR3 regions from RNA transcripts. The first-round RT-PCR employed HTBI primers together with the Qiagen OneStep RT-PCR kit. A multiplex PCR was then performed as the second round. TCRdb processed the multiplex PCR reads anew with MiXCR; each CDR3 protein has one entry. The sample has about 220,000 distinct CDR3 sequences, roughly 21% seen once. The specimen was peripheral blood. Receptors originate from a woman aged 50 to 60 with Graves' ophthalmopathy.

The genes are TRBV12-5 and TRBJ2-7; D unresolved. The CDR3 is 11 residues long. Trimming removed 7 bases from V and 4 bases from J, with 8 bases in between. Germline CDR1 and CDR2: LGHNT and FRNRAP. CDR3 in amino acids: CASATLYEQYF. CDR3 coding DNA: TGTGCTAGTGCGACTCTTTACGAGCAGTACTTC. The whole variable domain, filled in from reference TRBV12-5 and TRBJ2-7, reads DARVTQTPRHKVTEMGQEVTMRCQPILGHNTVFWYRQTMMQGLELLAYFRNRAPLDDSGMPKDRFSAEMPDATLATLKIQPSEPRDSAVYFCASATLYEQYFGPGTRLTVT.

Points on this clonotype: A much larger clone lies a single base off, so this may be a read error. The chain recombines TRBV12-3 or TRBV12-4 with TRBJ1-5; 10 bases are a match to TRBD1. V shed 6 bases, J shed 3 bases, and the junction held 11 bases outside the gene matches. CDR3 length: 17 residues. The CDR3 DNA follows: TGTGCCAGCAGGAAGACAGGGGGCATAAGGATCAATCAGCCCCAGCATTTT. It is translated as CASRKTGGIRINQPQHF.

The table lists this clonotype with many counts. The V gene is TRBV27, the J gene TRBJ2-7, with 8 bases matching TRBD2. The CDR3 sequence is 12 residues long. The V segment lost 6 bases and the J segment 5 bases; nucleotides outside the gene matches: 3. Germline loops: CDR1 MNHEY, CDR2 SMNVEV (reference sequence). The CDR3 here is CASRAGANEQYF. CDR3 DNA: TGTGCCAGCAGAGCGGGGGCCAACGAGCAGTACTTC.

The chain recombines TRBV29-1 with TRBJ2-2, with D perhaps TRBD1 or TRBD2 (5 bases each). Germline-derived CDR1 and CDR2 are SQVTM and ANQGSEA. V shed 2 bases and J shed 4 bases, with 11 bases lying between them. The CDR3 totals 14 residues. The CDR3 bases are TGCAGCGTTGAAAGCGAGGGGCCCACCGGGGAGCTGTTTTTT. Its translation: CSVESEGPTGELFF.

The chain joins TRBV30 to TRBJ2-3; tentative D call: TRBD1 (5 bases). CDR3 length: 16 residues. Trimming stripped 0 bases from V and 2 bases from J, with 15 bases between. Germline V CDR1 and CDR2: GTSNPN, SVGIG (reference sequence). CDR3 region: CAWSVQDLLLTDTQYF. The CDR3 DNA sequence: TGTGCCTGGAGTGTACAGGACCTCCTCCTCACAGATACGCAGTATTTT.

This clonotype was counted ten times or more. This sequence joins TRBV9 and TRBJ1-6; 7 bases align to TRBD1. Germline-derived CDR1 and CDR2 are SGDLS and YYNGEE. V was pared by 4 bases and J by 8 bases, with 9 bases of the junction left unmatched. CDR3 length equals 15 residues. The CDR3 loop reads CASSPTGYTDSPLHF. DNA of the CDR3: TGTGCCAGCAGCCCGACAGGGTACACCGATTCACCCCTCCACTTT.

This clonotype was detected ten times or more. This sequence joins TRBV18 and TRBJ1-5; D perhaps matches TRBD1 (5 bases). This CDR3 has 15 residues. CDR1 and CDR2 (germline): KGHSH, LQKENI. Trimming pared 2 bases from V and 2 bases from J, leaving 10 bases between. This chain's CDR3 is CASSPSGGGNQPQHF. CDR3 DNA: TGTGCCAGCTCACCATCGGGGGGTGGCAATCAGCCCCAGCATTTT. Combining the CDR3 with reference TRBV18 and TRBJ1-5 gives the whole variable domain NAGVMQNPRHLVRRRGQEARLRCSPMKGHSHVYWYRQLPEEGLKFMVYLQKENIIDESGMPKERFSAEFPKEGPSILRIQQVVRGDSAAYFCASSPSGGGNQPQHFGDGTRLSIL.

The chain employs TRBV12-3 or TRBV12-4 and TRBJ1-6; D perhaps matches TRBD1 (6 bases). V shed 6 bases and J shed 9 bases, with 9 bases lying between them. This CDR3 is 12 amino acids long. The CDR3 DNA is TGTGCCAGCAGAAAAGGGGGTTCACCCCTCCACTTT. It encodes CASRKGGSPLHF.

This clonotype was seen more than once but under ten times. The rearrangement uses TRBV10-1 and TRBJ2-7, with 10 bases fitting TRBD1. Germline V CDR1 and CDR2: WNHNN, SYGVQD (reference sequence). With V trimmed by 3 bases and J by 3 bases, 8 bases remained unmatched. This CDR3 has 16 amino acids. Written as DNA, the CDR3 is TGCGCCAGCAGTGACATTAGGACAGGGGGTGTCTACGAGCAGTACTTC. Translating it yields CASSDIRTGGVYEQYF.

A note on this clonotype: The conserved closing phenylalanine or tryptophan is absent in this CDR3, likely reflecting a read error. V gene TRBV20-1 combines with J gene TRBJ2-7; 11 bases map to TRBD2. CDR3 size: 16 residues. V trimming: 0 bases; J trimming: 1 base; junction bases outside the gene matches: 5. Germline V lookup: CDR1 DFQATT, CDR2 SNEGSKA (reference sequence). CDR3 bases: TGCAGTGCTAGAGATCAGGGGACTAGCGGTTCCTACGAGCAGTACCTC. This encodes CSARDQGTSGSYEQYL.

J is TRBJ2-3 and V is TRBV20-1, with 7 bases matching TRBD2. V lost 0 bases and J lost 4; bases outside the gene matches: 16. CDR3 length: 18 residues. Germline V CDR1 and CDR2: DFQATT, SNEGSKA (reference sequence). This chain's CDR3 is CSARDYRSWAGAADTQYF. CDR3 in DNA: TGCAGTGCTAGAGATTATAGGTCCTGGGCGGGAGCCGCAGATACGCAGTATTTT.

The CDR3 reads CASSLEPGSSYEQYF. The CDR3 bases are TGCGCCAGCAGCTTGGAGCCAGGCAGCTCCTACGAGCAGTACTTC. The V gene is TRBV5-1, the J gene TRBJ2-7, with D unresolved. Germline-derived CDR1 and CDR2 are SGHRS and YFSETQ. V was clipped by 0 bases and J by 0 bases, with 10 bases between them. The CDR3 runs to 15 residues.

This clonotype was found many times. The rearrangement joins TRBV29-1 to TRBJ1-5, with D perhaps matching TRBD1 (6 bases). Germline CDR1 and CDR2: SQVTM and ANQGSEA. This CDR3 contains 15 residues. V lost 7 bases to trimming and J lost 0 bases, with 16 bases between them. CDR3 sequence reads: CSARIGGGSNQPQHF. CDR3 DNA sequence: TGCAGCGCTAGGATAGGGGGGGGTAGCAATCAGCCCCAGCATTTT.

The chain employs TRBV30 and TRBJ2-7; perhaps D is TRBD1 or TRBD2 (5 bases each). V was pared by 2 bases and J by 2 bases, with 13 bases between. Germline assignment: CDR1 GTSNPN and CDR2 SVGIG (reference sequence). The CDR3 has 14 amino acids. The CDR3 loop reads CAWSQLGVTYEQYF. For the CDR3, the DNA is TGTGCCTGGAGTCAACTGGGGGTTACCTACGAGCAGTACTTC.

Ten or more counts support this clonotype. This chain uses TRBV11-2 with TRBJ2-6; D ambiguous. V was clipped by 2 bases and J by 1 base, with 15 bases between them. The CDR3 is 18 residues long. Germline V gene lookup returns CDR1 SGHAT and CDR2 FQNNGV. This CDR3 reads CASSLMFARVSGANVLTF. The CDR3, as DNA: TGTGCCAGCAGCTTAATGTTTGCACGGGTTTCTGGGGCCAACGTCCTGACTTTC. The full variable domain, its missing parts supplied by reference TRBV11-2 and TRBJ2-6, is EAGVAQSPRYKIIEKRQSVAFWCNPISGHATLYWYQQILGQGPKLLIQFQNNGVVDDSQLPKDRFSAERLKGVDSTLKIQPAKLEDSAVYLCASSLMFARVSGANVLTFGAGSRLTVL.

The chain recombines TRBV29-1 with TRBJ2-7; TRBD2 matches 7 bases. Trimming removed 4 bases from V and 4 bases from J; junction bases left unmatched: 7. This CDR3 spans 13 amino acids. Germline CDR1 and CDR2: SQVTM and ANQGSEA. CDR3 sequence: CSVGEGERYEQYF. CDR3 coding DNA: TGCAGCGTTGGGGAGGGAGAAAGGTACGAGCAGTACTTC.

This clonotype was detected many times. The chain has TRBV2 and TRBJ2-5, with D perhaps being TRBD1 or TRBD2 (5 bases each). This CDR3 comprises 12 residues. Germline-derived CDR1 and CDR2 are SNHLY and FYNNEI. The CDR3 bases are TGTGCGACCGAGGGGTATCAAGAGACCCAGTACTTC. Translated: CATEGYQETQYF.

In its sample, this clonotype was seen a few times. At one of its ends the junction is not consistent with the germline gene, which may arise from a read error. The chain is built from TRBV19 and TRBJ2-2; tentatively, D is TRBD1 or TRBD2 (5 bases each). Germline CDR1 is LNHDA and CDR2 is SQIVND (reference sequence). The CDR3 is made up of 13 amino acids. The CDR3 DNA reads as TGTGCCAGTAGTAGGGGGTACACCGGGGAGCTGCTTTTT. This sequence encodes CASSRGYTGELLF.

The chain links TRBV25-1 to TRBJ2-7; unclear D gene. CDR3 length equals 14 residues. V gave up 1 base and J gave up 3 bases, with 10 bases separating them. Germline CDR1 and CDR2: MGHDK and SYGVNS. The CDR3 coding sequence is TGTGCCAGCAGTGAATTTGGCGGATTCTACGAGCAGTACTTC. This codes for CASSEFGGFYEQYF.

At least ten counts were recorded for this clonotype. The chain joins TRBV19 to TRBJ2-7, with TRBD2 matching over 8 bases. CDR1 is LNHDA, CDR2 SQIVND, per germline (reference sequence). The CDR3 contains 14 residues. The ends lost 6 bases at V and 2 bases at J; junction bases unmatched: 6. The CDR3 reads CASRGTSAPYEQYF. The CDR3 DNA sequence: TGTGCCAGTAGGGGGACTAGTGCTCCCTACGAGCAGTACTTC.